This T cell receptor beta chain is drawn from a study of T cells after yellow fever vaccination (dated by TCRdb to the late 2010s). In the study overall: The SMART-Seq v4 Ultra Low Input RNA kit was used to prepare libraries from fractions with low cell numbers. Bulk PBMC replicates and cell subsets were isolated from blood drawn at multiple timepoints before and after both primary and secondary immunization. Two healthy male donors, one aged 18 to 29 and one aged 30 to 40 years, were included in the cohort. To track T-cell clones before and after primary and booster YFV17D yellow fever vaccination, bulk TCR alpha and beta repertoires were sequenced longitudinally. What the work shows at the level of the full study, not this receptor alone: Most clones expanded after primary vaccination were re-detected after the booster (just under 97% of CD4 and approximately 85% of CD8), suggesting broad memory maintenance. Because abundant contaminating clonotypes from the bulk population could be contained in FACS-sorted repertoires, computational filtering was required. The study included only two donors, which limits how far the findings can be generalized. The secondary T-cell response was weaker than the primary response but faster, peaking on day 5 instead of day 15. A small share of clonotypes was detected in both CD4 and CD8 compartments, with the overlap likely arising from convergent recombination.

This clonotype showed up just a few times. Its target antigen remains unknown. Base qualities are not provided; no much larger clone lies one nucleotide away. Explained via the paper, the treatment or condition label denotes: live attenuated yellow fever vaccine strain. At every blood-draw timepoint, two biological replicates of bulk PBMCs were collected. A standard Ficoll-Paque protocol was used to isolate PBMCs from peripheral blood. TriZol was used to extract RNA from bulk PBMCs, CD4 and CD8 fractions, and dextramer-positive and dextramer-negative fractions. Taken from cysteine to phenylalanine, the CDR3 has 15 residues. This entry keeps only the CDR3 DNA: 45 bases, framed from base 1. The germline V gene provides CDR1 KGHDR and CDR2 SFDVKD. V has 3 bases trimmed and J has 2 bases trimmed; junction bases matching no gene number 3. Data came from an Illumina NovaSeq 6000. TCR cDNA was synthesized by 5'RACE template switching, through which a universal primer site and unique molecular identifiers were introduced. cDNA synthesis was primed from both the TCR alpha and TCR beta constant segments. Two PCR steps were used to amplify libraries, with sample barcodes and sequencing adapters being added in the second step. Libraries were sequenced on Illumina HiSeq 2500 (2x100 bp) or NovaSeq (2x150 bp). Turning to the authors' computational methods: MIGEC handled demultiplexing of reads and collapsing into UMI consensus sequences, while MiXCR performed V(D)J alignment. Vaccine-responding clonotypes were defined with edgeR using replicate PBMC samples, requiring FDR below 0.01 and a log2 fold change above 5 up to day 15. Each bulk clonotype was labeled CD4 or CD8 based on which sequenced repertoire, CD4 or CD8, contained the clonotype at higher abundance. The public reads were reprocessed in TCRdb via fastp at Q25 and MiXCR, keeping in-frame beta chains. Each record represents a unique CDR3 protein, reported with the most common genes and DNA among its rows. TCRdb, not the original authors, processed these V and J calls. The sample yields 350,000 to 550,000 distinct CDR3 sequences; approximately 18% were counted once. The top ten hold about a sixth of the sample.

This TCR was sampled from a man aged 18-30 years who received the YFV17D yellow fever vaccine. The material sequenced was PBMCs, taken before the yellow fever booster vaccination. The rearrangement joined TRBV24-1 to TRBJ2-3, with 8 bases matching TRBD2. The sequence in DNA is TGTGCCACCAGTGATATTAGCGGGGCCACAGATACGCAGTATTTT. Its product reads: CATSDISGATDTQYF.